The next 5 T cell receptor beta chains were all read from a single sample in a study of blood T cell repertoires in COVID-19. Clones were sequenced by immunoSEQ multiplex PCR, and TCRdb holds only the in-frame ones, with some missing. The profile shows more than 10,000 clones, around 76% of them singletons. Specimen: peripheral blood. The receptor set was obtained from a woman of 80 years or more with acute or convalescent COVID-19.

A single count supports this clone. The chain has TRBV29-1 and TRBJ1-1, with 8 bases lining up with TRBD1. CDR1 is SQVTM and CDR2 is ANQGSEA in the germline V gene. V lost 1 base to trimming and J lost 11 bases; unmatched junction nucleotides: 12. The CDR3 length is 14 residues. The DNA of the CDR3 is TGCAGCGTTGAAGCATCCGGGGCAGGGGGCGAGGCTTTCTTT. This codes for CSVEASGAGGEAFF.

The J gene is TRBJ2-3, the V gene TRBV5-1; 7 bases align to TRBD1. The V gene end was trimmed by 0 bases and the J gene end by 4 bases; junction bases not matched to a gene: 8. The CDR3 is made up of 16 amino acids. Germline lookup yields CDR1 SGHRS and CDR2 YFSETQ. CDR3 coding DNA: TGCGCCAGCAGCTTGGCCGCACAGGGGTTCCCAGATACGCAGTATTTT. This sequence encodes CASSLAAQGFPDTQYF.

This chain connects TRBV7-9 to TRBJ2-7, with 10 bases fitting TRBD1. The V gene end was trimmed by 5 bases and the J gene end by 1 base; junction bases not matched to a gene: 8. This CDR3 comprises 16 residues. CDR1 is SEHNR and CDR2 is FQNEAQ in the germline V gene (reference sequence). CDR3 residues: CASSHPRDRGSYEQYF. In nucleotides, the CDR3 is TGTGCCAGCAGCCACCCCCGGGACAGGGGTTCCTACGAGCAGTACTTC.

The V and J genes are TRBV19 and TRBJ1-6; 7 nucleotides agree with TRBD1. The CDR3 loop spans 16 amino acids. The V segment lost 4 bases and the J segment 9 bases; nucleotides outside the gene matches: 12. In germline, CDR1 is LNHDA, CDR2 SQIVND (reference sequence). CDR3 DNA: TGTGCCAGTAGTACACCCGTTCGGACAGGTGGTTCACCCCTCCACTTT. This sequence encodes CASSTPVRTGGSPLHF.

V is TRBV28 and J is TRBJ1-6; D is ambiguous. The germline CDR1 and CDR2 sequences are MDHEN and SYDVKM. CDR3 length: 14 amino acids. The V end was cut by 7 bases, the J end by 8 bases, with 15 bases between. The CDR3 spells CASILREGHSPLHF. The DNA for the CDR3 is TGTGCCAGCATCCTACGGGAAGGACATTCACCCCTCCACTTT.